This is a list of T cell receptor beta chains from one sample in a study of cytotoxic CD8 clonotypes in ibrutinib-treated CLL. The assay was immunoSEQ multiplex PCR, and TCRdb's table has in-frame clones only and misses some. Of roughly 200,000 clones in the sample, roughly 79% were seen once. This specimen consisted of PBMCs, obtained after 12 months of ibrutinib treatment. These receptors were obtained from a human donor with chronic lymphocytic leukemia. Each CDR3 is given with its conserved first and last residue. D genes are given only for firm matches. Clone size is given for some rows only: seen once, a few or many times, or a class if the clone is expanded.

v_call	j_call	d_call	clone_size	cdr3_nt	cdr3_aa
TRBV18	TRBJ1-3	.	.	TGTGCCAGCTCTCCGACAGACTCTGGAAACACCATATATTTT	CASSPTDSGNTIYF
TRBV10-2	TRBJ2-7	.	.	TGCGCCAGCAGCGACAGTTCCTACGAGCAGTACTTC	CASSDSSYEQYF
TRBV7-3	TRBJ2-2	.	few	TGTGCCAGCAGCTTATGGCGGGGCGGATCCACCGGGGAGCTGTTTTTT	CASSLWRGGSTGELFF
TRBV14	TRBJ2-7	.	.	TGTGCCAGCAGCCAAGTCTACGAGCAGTACTTC	CASSQVYEQYF
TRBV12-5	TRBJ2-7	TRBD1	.	TGTGCTAGTGGACCGGGACAGGGGATCCACGAGCAGTACTTC	CASGPGQGIHEQYF
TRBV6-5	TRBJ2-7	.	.	TGTGCCAGCAGTTACTCGGGGACCTCCCCCTACGAGCAGTACTTC	CASSYSGTSPYEQYF
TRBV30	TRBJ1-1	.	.	TGTGCCTGGACCGGCGGCCACCTTGGAGCTTTCTTT	CAWTGGHLGAFF
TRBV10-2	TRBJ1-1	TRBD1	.	TGCGCCAGCAGCAGGGGGGCGAACACTGAAGCTTTCTTT	CASSRGANTEAFF
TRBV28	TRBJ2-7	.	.	TGTGCCAGCGGGCCCCTTCACGAGCAGTACTTC	CASGPLHEQYF
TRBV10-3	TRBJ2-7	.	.	TGTGCCATCAGCACCCCTGCGAGTTACGAGCAGTACTTC	CAISTPASYEQYF
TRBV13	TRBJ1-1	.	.	TGTGCCAGCAGCTTAGGCCTCCCCGAAGCTTTCTTT	CASSLGLPEAFF
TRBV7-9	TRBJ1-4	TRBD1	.	TGTGCCAGCAGCTTAGCCGAGACAGGGGGTAATGAAAAACTGTTTTTT	CASSLAETGGNEKLFF
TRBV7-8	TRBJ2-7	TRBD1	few	TGTGCCAGCAGCTTAAGGGACAGTTCCTACGAGCAGTACTTC	CASSLRDSSYEQYF
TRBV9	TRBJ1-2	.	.	TGTGCCAGCAGCGCCCGAGGGAGGGGAAACTATGGCTACACCTTC	CASSARGRGNYGYTF
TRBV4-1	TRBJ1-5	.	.	TGCGCCAGCAGCCACATCCTGGGTAAGAGCAATCAGCCCCAGCATTTT	CASSHILGKSNQPQHF
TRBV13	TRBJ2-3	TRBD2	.	TGTGCCAGCAGCTCCACCGGACTAGCGGGGGATGTAGATACGCAGTATTTT	CASSSTGLAGDVDTQYF
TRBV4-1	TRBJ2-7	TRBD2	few	TGCGCCAGCAGCCGTTTAGCGGGCTTGTCCTACGAGCAGTACTTC	CASSRLAGLSYEQYF
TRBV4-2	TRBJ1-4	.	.	TGTGCCAGCAGCCAAGCTGCGGTAGGACAACCAAACCTCCCTAATGAAAAACTGTTTTTT	CASSQAAVGQPNLPNEKLFF
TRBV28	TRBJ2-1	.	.	TGTGCCAGCAGTACAGGGTGGAAGCAGTTCTTC	CASSTGWKQFF
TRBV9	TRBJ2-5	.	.	TGTGCCAGCAGCGTCCAGGCGGAAGAGACCCAGTACTTC	CASSVQAEETQYF
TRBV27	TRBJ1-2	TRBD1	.	TGTGCCAGCAGCCATACAGGGGAAAGCGGCTATGGCTACACCTTC	CASSHTGESGYGYTF
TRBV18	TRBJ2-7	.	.	TGTGCCAGCTCACCCCTCCGGGACAACTACGAGCAGTACTTC	CASSPLRDNYEQYF
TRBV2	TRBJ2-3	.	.	TGTGCCAGCAGCGAAGGGGGGGAGATCACAGATACGCAGTATTTT	CASSEGGEITDTQYF
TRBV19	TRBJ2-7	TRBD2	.	TGTGCCAGCAGTCCCGGACTAGCGGGGGAGGCGTACGAGCAGTACTTC	CASSPGLAGEAYEQYF
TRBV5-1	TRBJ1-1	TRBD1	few	TGCGCCAGCAGCTTGGACAGGGGTACTGAAGCTTTCTTT	CASSLDRGTEAFF
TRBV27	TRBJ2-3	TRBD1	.	TGTGCCACCCAGGTAGGGGGCGCGCCAGATACGCAGTATTTT	CATQVGGAPDTQYF
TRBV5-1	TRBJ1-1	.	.	TGCGCCAGCAGCCGCCAACAGGGGAACACTGAAGCTTTCTTT	CASSRQQGNTEAFF
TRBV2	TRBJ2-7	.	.	TGTGCCAGCGGGGGGTACTTCAGGTACGAGCAGTACTTC	CASGGYFRYEQYF
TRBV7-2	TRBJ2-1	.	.	TGTGCCAGCAGCTTAGGGGTCGGAATCTACAATGAGCAGTTCTTC	CASSLGVGIYNEQFF
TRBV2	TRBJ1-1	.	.	TGTGCCAGCAGGCTTGTGGGGGAGAACACTGAAGCTTTCTTT	CASRLVGENTEAFF
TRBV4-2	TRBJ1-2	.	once	TGTGCCAGCAGCCAAGAACGGGACACTTTCTTTGGCTACACCTTC	CASSQERDTFFGYTF
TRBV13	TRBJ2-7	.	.	TGTGCCAGCAGCTTAGCACTCGCCCAGTCCTACGAGCAGTACTTC	CASSLALAQSYEQYF
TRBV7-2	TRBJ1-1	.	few	TGTGCCAGCAGCTTCAGGACCTTGAACACTGAAGCTTTCTTT	CASSFRTLNTEAFF
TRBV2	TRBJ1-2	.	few	TGTGCCAGCAGTGATTGGAAGGGGAATGGCTACACCTTC	CASSDWKGNGYTF
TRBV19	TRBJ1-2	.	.	TGTGCCAGTAGTATAGATACAGGGTCCTATGGCTACACCTTC	CASSIDTGSYGYTF
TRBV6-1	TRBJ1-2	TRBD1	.	TGTGCCAGCAGTGAAGAATTCAACCGGGACAGGAGTCACTATGGCTACACCTTC	CASSEEFNRDRSHYGYTF
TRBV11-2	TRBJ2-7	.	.	TGTGCCAGCAGCCCCCGCGCAGAGCTCGGTTTAGAAGAGCAGTACTTC	CASSPRAELGLEEQYF
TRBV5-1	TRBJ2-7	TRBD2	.	TGCGCCAGCAGCCTGACTAGCGGAAACTACGAGCAGTACTTC	CASSLTSGNYEQYF